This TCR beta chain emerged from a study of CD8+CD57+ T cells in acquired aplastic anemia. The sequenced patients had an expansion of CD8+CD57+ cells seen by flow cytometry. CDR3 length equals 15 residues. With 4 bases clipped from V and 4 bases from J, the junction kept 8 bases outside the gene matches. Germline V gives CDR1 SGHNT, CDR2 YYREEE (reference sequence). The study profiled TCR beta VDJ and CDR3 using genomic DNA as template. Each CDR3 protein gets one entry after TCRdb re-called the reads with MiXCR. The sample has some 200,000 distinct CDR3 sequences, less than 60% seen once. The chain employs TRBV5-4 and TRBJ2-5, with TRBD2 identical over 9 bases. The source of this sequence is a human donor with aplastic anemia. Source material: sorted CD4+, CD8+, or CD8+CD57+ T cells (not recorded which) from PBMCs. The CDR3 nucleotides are TGTGCCAGCAGCCAACCGAGAGCGGGAGGAGAGACCCAGTACTTC. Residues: CASSQPRAGGETQYF.